This T cell receptor (beta chain) was sequenced in a study of cytomegalovirus exposure and HLA in healthy donors. Study observations and caveats: Reportedly, diagnosis of cytomegalovirus status by the classifier showed high specificity and sensitivity. Associated with HLA alleles at 0.05 false discovery rate in a later analysis were 16,951 TCR beta sequences. Later analysis identified a missense DCLRE1C variant that was linked to TCR beta V- and J-gene trimming.

Per the germline V gene, CDR1 is MDHEN and CDR2 is SYDVKM. The V end lost 2 bases, the J end lost 6 bases, and 8 bases lay between the germline ends. This CDR3 is 13 amino acids long. A note on this clone: Its cognate antigen is unknown.

Primers for the PCR totalled 60 Vbeta and 13 Jbeta. Method: immunoSEQ multiplex PCR; TCRdb's copy keeps in-frame clones and lacks some. The sample yields under 200,000 clones, 70% to 80% seen once. Sequenced material: PBMCs. This chain joins TRBV28 and TRBJ1-5; D not certain. This receptor was identified in a woman in her thirties or forties in good health and CMV-seronegative. The CDR3 DNA is TGTGCCAGCAGTTTAGAAGCAGGTCAGCCCCAGCATTTT. Protein: CASSLEAGQPQHF.